Below, 10 T cell receptor beta chains from the same sample are listed, as sequenced in a study of cytomegalovirus exposure and HLA in healthy donors. The PCR made use of 60 Vbeta and 13 Jbeta primers. The method was immunoSEQ multiplex PCR; TCRdb's version includes in-frame clones alone and lacks a portion of them. The table lists around 100,000 clones, roughly three quarters of them singletons. Sequencing was performed on PBMCs. These receptors originate from a man in his forties or fifties in good health and CMV-seropositive.

J is TRBJ2-3 and V is TRBV2, with 7 positions matching TRBD1. In germline, CDR1 is SNHLY, CDR2 FYNNEI. Trimming took 6 bases from V and 4 from J; bases not matched to a gene: 10. The CDR3 runs to 15 residues. CDR3: CASSRQGIGADTQYF. As DNA, the CDR3 is TGTGCCAGCAGCCGACAGGGTATCGGTGCAGATACGCAGTATTTT.

The chain has TRBV25-1 and TRBJ2-5, with 13 nucleotides matching TRBD2. This CDR3 comprises 15 residues. The germline V gene encodes CDR1 MGHDK and CDR2 SYGVNS. J gave up 4 bases and V 5 bases, and 4 bases lay outside the gene matches. The CDR3 sequence is CASSTRLAGGETQYF. CDR3 sequence (DNA): TGTGCCAGCAGTACGCGACTAGCGGGAGGAGAGACCCAGTACTTC. The full variable domain, with the rest looked up from reference TRBV25-1 and TRBJ2-5, is EADIYQTPRYLVIGTGKKITLECSQTMGHDKMYWYQQDPGMELHLIHYSYGVNSTEKGDLSSESTVSRIRTEHFPLTLESARPSHTSQYLCASSTRLAGGETQYFGPGTRLLVL.

This clone came up once. This sequence joins TRBV13 and TRBJ2-7; 12 bases map to TRBD2. With V trimmed by 6 bases and J by 4 bases, 4 bases remained unmatched. The CDR3 totals 14 residues. The germline gives CDR1 PRHDT, CDR2 FYEKMQ (reference sequence). For the CDR3, the DNA is TGTGCCAGCAGGGCTAGCGGGAGGGCTTACGAGCAGTACTTC. As protein: CASRASGRAYEQYF. Supplemented by reference TRBV13 and TRBJ2-7, the full variable domain reads AAGVIQSPRHLIKEKRETATLKCYPIPRHDTVYWYQQGPGQDPQFLISFYEKMQSDKGSIPDRFSAQQFSDYHSELNMSSLELGDSALYFCASRASGRAYEQYFGPGTRLTVT.

This sequence joins TRBV7-8 and TRBJ2-3, with D possibly TRBD2 on 5 matching bases. The CDR3 is 15 residues long. From germline, CDR1 is SGHVS and CDR2 FQNEAQ. The V and J ends lost 3 bases and 2 bases respectively, with 12 bases between them. In DNA, the CDR3 is TGTGCCAGCAGCTTGAGCGGCCTAGCCACAGATACGCAGTATTTT. This codes for CASSLSGLATDTQYF.

The chain joins TRBV28 to TRBJ2-5; 8 bases align to TRBD2. The J call may be mistaken, given a closer DNA end match to TRBJ2-7. CDR3 length equals 15 residues. Germline assignment: CDR1 MDHEN and CDR2 SYDVKM. CDR3 in DNA: TGTGCCAGCAGCCTTCACAGCGGGAGTCTGGGCGAGCAGTACTTC. Its protein is CASSLHSGSLGEQYF.

The rearrangement links TRBV27 to TRBJ2-5; 12 bases line up with TRBD2. CDR1 and CDR2 (germline): MNHEY, SMNVEV (reference sequence). V was clipped by 4 bases and J by 1 base; unmatched bases: 7. CDR3 length equals 17 residues. This CDR3 reads CASSSLTSGRTQETQYF. In DNA form, the CDR3 reads TGTGCCAGCAGTTCCCTCACTAGCGGGAGGACCCAAGAGACCCAGTACTTC.

On this clone: A junction end diverges from the germline sequence, so it may reflect a read error. The chain employs TRBV7-9 and TRBJ1-1; 10 nucleotides match TRBD1. CDR1 and CDR2 from the germline V gene are SEHNR and FQNEAQ (reference sequence). The CDR3 covers 16 residues. The chain's CDR3 is CSSSLDGGQGRAEAFF. The CDR3 coding sequence is TGTTCCAGCAGCTTAGACGGGGGACAGGGGCGGGCTGAAGCTTTCTTT.

The chain employs TRBV4-1 and TRBJ1-1; D ambiguous. Germline V gene lookup returns CDR1 MGHRA and CDR2 YSYEKL. This CDR3 has 15 amino acids. V lost 3 bases to trimming and J lost 6 bases, with 17 bases between them. Written as DNA, the CDR3 is TGCGCCAGCAGCCACCCTCAGACCGGGTTGCCTGAAGCTTTCTTT. Protein sequence: CASSHPQTGLPEAFF.

This clone was observed a handful of times. The V call is TRBV6-1, the J call TRBJ1-2; D unresolved. Germline CDR1 reads MNHNS; CDR2 reads SASEGT. V was trimmed by 1 base and J by 4 bases, leaving 4 bases between them. The length of the CDR3 is 12 residues. CDR3 protein: CASSEVGYGYTF. CDR3 nucleotide sequence: TGTGCCAGCAGTGAAGTCGGCTATGGCTACACCTTC.

This chain connects TRBV9 to TRBJ1-3, with D hard to call. V was pared by 3 bases and J by 4 bases, with 14 bases between. The CDR3 contains 15 residues. Germline V gene sequence: CDR1 SGDLS, CDR2 YYNGEE. The CDR3 spells CASSALLGGGNTIYF. In DNA form, the CDR3 reads TGTGCCAGCAGCGCCCTCTTAGGAGGGGGAAACACCATATATTTT. Supplemented by reference TRBV9 and TRBJ1-3, the full variable domain reads DSGVTQTPKHLITATGQRVTLRCSPRSGDLSVYWYQQSLDQGLQFLIQYYNGEERAKGNILERFSAQQFPDLHSELNLSSLELGDSALYFCASSALLGGGNTIYFGEGSWLTVV.